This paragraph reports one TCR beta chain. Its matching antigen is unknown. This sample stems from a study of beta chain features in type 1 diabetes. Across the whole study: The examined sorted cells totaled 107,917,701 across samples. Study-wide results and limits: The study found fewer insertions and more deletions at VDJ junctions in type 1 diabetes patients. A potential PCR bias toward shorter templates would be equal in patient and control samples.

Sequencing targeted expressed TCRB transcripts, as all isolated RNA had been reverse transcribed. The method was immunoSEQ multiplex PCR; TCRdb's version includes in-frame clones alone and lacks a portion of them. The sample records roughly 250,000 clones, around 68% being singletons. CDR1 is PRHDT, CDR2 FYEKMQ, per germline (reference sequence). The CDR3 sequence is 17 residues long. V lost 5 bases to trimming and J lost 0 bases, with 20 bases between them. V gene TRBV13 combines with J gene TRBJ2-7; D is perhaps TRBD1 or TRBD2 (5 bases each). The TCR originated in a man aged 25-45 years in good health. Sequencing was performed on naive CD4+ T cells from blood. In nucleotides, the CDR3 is TGTGCCAGCAGCCGAGGGATTCCGGCAGGGAACTCCTACGAGCAGTACTTC. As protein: CASSRGIPAGNSYEQYF. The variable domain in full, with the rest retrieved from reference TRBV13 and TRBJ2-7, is AAGVIQSPRHLIKEKRETATLKCYPIPRHDTVYWYQQGPGQDPQFLISFYEKMQSDKGSIPDRFSAQQFSDYHSELNMSSLELGDSALYFCASSRGIPAGNSYEQYFGPGTRLTVT.